There are many counts of the clone carrying this TCR beta chain. Antigen specificity is unknown. This CDR3 is built from 14 residues. The V and J ends lost 1 base and 6 bases respectively, with 15 bases between them. Germline V gene sequence: CDR1 DFQATT, CDR2 SNEGSKA (reference sequence). TCRdb reprocessed the reads with MiXCR, giving one entry per CDR3 protein. The table lists tens of thousands of distinct CDR3 sequences, 20% of them singletons. This record comes from a study of type 1 regulatory T cells. Notes on the study in general: Compared with non-Tr1 cells, Tr1 cells showed a narrower TCR repertoire.

V and J are TRBV20-1 and TRBJ1-2; perhaps TRBD1 as D (5 bases). The TCR was taken from a human donor in good health. Sequences were obtained from cultured type 1 regulatory T (Tr1) cells, either the whole culture or a sorted fraction (not recorded which). Written as DNA, the CDR3 is TGCAGTGCTAGAGGGGGGGGTAGTCGTCATGGCTACACCTTC. Translation: CSARGGGSRHGYTF.